Below, one TCR beta chain is given with its context. This clonotype was detected many times. The specificity of this receptor is unknown. No qualities accompany the bases; no much larger clone lies one base away. The record originates from a study of T cell repertoires in cytomegalovirus infection (dated by TCRdb to between 2018 and 2021). Background for the entire study: Donor HLA type was relevant to the analysis, because carriage of CMV infection together with the matching HLA type was indicated by public TCR beta signatures.

Here is what the overall study found, with its caveats: Cumulative frequency of public TCR beta family members discriminated carriers of CMV infection plus the relevant HLA type in this cohort and an independent 352-donor cohort. In the ex vivo response, HLA-C-restricted CMV-specific TCR beta clonotypes were dominant, and in two of eight donors the single most frequent clonotype came from this HLA-C-restricted group.

Instrument used: Illumina HiSeq 1500. The public reads were run again by TCRdb, first through fastp at Q25 and then through MiXCR, and only productive beta chains were kept. Each CDR3 protein appears once, grouped with its most common genes and DNA. In all, the sample holds about 260,000 distinct CDR3 sequences, and approximately 13% of those were seen once. Of the sample, about 8.7% is held by the ten largest clones. This clonotype originated in a human donor in good health (CMV status not recorded). Some clones in this sample may be carry-over from other donors' samples. Sequenced input: PBMCs.

Read as DNA, the sequence is TGTGCCAGCAGTGAAGGGGAGGGGAGGAAGACTGAAGCTTTCTTT. Its translation reads: CASSEGEGRKTEAFF. The rearranged chain carries TRBV2 and TRBJ1-1, with TRBD1 perhaps the D gene, on 5 matching bases. The V end loses 1 base and the J end loses 5 bases, and a stretch of 14 bases separates them. Based on the germline V gene, the CDR1 and CDR2 sequences are SNHLY and FYNNEI. The CDR3, from cysteine to phenylalanine, totals 15 residues. Kept here is only the CDR3 DNA, which spans 45 bases and is read in frame from base 1.